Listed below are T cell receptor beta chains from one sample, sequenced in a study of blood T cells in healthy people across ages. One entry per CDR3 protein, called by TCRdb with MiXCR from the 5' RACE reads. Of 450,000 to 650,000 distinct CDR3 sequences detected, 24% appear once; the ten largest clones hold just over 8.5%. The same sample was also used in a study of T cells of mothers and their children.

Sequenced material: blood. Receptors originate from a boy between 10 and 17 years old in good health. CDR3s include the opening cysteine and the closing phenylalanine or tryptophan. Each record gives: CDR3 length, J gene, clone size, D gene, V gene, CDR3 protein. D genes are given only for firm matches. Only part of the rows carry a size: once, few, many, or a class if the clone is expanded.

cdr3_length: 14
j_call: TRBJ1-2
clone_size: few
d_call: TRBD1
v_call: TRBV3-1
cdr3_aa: CASSRQGVRYGYTF

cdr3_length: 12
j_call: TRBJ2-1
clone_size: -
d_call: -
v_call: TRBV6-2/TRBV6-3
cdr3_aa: CASSTQFNEQFF

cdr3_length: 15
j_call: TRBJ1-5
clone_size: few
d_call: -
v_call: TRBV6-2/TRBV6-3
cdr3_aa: CASSSILYSNQPQHF

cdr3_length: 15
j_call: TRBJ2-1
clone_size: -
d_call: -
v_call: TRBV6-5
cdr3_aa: CASTKVGPRSDEQFF

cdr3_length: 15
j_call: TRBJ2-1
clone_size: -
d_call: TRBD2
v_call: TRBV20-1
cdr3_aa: CSAISSGAPYNEQFF

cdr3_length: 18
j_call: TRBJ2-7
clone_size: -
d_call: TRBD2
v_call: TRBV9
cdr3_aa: CASSAGLAGPLSSYEQYF

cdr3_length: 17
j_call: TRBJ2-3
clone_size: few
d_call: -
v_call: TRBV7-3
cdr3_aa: CASTDIGWGLSTDTQYF

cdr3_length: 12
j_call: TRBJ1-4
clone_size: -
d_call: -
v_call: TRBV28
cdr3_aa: CASSGMGEKLFF

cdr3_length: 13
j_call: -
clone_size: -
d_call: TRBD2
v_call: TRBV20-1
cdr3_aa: CSMTSGRFGEQFF

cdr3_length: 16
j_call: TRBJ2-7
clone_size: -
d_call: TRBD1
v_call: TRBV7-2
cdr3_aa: CASSLQGAQSSYEQYF

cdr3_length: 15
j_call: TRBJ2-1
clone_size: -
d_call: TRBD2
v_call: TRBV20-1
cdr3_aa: CSARDHQRGVGEQFF

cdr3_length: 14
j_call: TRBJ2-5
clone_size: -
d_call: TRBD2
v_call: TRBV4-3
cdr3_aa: CASSHSPAGVTQYF